This T cell receptor beta chain was sequenced in a study of OX40 agonist ivuxolimab in advanced cancers. Study-level background: The mean age was approximately 60 years, ranging from about 23 to 85, with less than 90% of participants male.

On this clone itself: Its specificity is not known.

General observations from the study: Some of the lowest clonal expansion was seen in partial responders at 0.1-3.0 mg/kg. Clonal expansion by week 6 occurred in CD4+ and CD8+ blood T cells (at 0.1 to 3.0 mg/kg).

Clones were sequenced by immunoSEQ multiplex PCR, and TCRdb holds only the in-frame ones, with some missing. This table holds some 110,000 clones, around 93% found once. Patients had blood sampled at baseline and again on cycle 4 day 1 and cycle 7 day 1. The ends were cut back, 4 bases at V and 3 bases at J, with 7 bases in the middle. Germline V gives CDR1 MDHEN, CDR2 SYDVKM. The CDR3 length is 12 residues. The V and J genes are TRBV28 and TRBJ2-7; D may be TRBD1 (6 bases). Here the sequenced sample was CD4+ or CD8+ T cells sorted from blood, taken in a trial of the OX40 agonist ivuxolimab. This sequence was found in an adult with an advanced solid tumor such as melanoma, head and neck, liver or kidney cancer. In DNA form, the CDR3 reads TGTGCCAGCAGTTCGACAGGCTACGAGCAGTACTTC. Its protein is CASSSTGYEQYF.